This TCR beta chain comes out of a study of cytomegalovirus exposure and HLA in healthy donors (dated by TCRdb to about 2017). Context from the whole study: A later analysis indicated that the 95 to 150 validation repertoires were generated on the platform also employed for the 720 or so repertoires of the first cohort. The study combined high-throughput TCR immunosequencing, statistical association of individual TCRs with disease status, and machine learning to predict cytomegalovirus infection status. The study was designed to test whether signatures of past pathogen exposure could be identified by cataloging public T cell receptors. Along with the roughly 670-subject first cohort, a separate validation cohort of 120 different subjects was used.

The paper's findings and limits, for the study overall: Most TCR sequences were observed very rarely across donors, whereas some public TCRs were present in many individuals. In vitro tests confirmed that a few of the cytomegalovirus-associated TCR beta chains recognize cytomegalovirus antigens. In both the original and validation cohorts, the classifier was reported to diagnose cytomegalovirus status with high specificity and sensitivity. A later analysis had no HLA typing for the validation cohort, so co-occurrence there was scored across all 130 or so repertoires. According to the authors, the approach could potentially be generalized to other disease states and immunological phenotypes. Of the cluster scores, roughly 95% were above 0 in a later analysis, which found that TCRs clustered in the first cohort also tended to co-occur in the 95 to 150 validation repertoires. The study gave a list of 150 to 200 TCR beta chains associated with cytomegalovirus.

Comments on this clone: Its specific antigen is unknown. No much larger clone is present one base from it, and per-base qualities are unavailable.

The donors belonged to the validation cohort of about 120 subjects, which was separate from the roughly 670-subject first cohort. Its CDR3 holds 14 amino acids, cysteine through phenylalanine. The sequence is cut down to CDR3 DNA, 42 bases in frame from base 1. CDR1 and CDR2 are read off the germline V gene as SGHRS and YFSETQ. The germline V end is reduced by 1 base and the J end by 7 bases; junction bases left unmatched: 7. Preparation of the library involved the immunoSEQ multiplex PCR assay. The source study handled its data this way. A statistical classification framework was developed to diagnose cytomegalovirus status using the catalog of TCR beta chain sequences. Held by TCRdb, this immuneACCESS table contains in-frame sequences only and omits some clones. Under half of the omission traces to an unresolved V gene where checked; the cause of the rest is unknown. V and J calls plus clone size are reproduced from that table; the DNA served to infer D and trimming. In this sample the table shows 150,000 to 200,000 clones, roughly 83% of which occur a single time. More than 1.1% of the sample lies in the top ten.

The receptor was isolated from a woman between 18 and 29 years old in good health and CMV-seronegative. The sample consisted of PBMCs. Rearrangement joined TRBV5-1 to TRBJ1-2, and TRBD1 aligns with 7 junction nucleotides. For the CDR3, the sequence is CASSLPDRAPGYTF. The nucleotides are TGCGCCAGCAGCTTGCCCGACAGGGCGCCTGGCTACACCTTC. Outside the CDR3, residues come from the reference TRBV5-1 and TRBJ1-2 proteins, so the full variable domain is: KAGVTQTPRYLIKTRGQQVTLSCSPISGHRSVSWYQQTPGQGLQFLFEYFSETQRNKGNFPGRFSGRQFSNSRSEMNVSTLELGDSALYLCASSLPDRAPGYTFGSGTRLTVV.